These 10 T cell receptor beta chains were all obtained from the same sample, sequenced in a study of cytomegalovirus exposure and HLA in healthy donors. This PCR relied on a set of 60 Vbeta primers and 13 Jbeta primers. Clones were sequenced by immunoSEQ multiplex PCR, and TCRdb holds only the in-frame ones, with some missing. The repertoire includes approximately 100,000 clones, roughly 80% of them detected once, and roughly 4.1% sits in the top ten. Sequenced: PBMCs. The source is a man aged 40-49 years in good health and CMV-seronegative.

The chain couples TRBV6-9 to TRBJ1-6; the D gene is possibly TRBD1 (5 bases). The germline gives CDR1 MNHGY, CDR2 SVAAGI. The V gene lost 3 bases and the J gene lost 10 bases, with 13 bases spanning the gap. This CDR3 is built from 14 residues. Written as DNA, the CDR3 is TGTGCCAGCAGTTACGGTTCAGGGAACTCACCCCTCCACTTT. It encodes CASSYGSGNSPLHF.

The CDR3 sequence is CAWSGGDTSPLHF. CDR3 DNA sequence: TGTGCCTGGAGTGGGGGGGATACTTCACCCCTCCACTTT. The rearrangement links TRBV30 to TRBJ1-6; the D gene is possibly TRBD1 (5 bases). Trimming took 1 base from V and 9 from J, leaving 10 bases between them. The CDR3 runs 13 residues. Germline V gene data show CDR1 as GTSNPN and CDR2 as SVGIG (reference sequence).

The chain joins TRBV7-9 to TRBJ2-7; 7 bases map to TRBD1. This CDR3 is built from 13 residues. Germline lookup yields CDR1 SEHNR and CDR2 FQNEAQ (reference sequence). For the CDR3, the DNA is TGTTCCAGCAGCCAAGGGACAGCTTACGAGCAGTACGTC. This sequence encodes CSSSQGTAYEQYV.

This rearrangement joins TRBV5-1 to TRBJ2-2; no clear D. Trimming took 4 bases from V and 0 from J, leaving 13 bases between them. This CDR3 is built from 16 residues. Germline-derived CDR1 and CDR2 are SGHRS and YFSETQ. CDR3: CASSLTAVTNTGELFF. Written as DNA, the CDR3 is TGCGCCAGCAGCCTCACTGCGGTCACGAACACCGGGGAGCTGTTTTTT. Using reference TRBV5-1 and TRBJ2-2 for the parts outside the CDR3, the full variable domain is KAGVTQTPRYLIKTRGQQVTLSCSPISGHRSVSWYQQTPGQGLQFLFEYFSETQRNKGNFPGRFSGRQFSNSRSEMNVSTLELGDSALYLCASSLTAVTNTGELFFGEGSRLTVL.

The chain links TRBV7-9 to TRBJ2-3; 13 nucleotides line up with TRBD2. In germline, CDR1 is SEHNR, CDR2 FQNEAQ (reference sequence). Trimming cost V 5 bases and J 2 bases; bases outside gene matches: 10. The CDR3 is 18 residues long. The CDR3 DNA sequence: TGTGCCAGCAGCCCCGGACTAGCGGGGGCTCGGAACACAGATACGCAGTATTTT. Translation gives CASSPGLAGARNTDTQYF. Variable domain in full (rest from reference TRBV7-9 and TRBJ2-3): DTGVSQNPRHKITKRGQNVTFRCDPISEHNRLYWYRQTLGQGPEFLTYFQNEAQLEKSRLLSDRFSAERPKGSFSTLEIQRTEQGDSAMYLCASSPGLAGARNTDTQYFGPGTRLTVL.

The chain joins TRBV9 to TRBJ2-7; 9 positions match TRBD1. This CDR3 has 15 residues. J was trimmed by 2 bases and V by 4 bases; bases with no gene match: 7. Germline V CDR1 and CDR2: SGDLS, YYNGEE. Written as DNA, the CDR3 is TGTGCCAGCAGCCAGGGACAGGGAACCCCCTACGAGCAGTACTTC. Its translation is CASSQGQGTPYEQYF.

This clone was found a few times. This probably arose from a read error, given a far larger clone one base away. This sample also contains other DNA sequences that code for the same CDR3. V is TRBV14 and J is TRBJ2-3; D may be TRBD2 (5 bases). CDR1 is SGHDN and CDR2 is FVKESK in the germline V gene. Between the trimmed V and J ends, which lost 3 bases and 0 bases, there was a span of 13 bases. CDR3 size: 16 residues. The CDR3 bases are TGTGCCAGCAGCCAGGCCCCGCGGGTGAGCACAGATACGCAGTATTTT. This sequence encodes CASSQAPRVSTDTQYF.

This clone was detected once. The CDR3 loop reads CASTRESYGYTF. CDR3 coding DNA: TGTGCCAGTACGAGGGAGAGCTATGGCTACACCTTC. The chain is built from TRBV19 and TRBJ1-2, with D unclear. The germline gives CDR1 LNHDA, CDR2 SQIVND (reference sequence). The CDR3 runs 12 residues. Trimming took 7 bases from V and 4 from J, leaving 10 bases between them.

This chain joins TRBV11-2 and TRBJ1-2; tentative D call: TRBD1 (6 bases). Germline V gives CDR1 SGHAT, CDR2 FQNNGV. The ends were cut back, 5 bases at V and 8 bases at J, with 24 bases in the middle. The CDR3 runs 16 residues. CDR3 amino acids: CASSLTPRQGSDGYTF. The CDR3 coding sequence is TGTGCCAGCAGCCTAACCCCCCGGCAGGGGAGTGACGGCTACACCTTC.

The V gene is TRBV11-2, the J gene TRBJ1-6; 8 nucleotides match TRBD1. Germline trimming cut 5 bases from V and 0 bases from J; bases unmatched to any gene: 12. CDR3 length: 19 residues. In germline, CDR1 is SGHAT, CDR2 FQNNGV. CDR3 nucleotides: TGTGCCAGCAGCCAGACAGGGGCACCCCTTAGCTCCTATAATTCACCCCTCCACTTT. This encodes CASSQTGAPLSSYNSPLHF. Complete variable domain (other parts from reference TRBV11-2 and TRBJ1-6): EAGVAQSPRYKIIEKRQSVAFWCNPISGHATLYWYQQILGQGPKLLIQFQNNGVVDDSQLPKDRFSAERLKGVDSTLKIQPAKLEDSAVYLCASSQTGAPLSSYNSPLHFGNGTRLTVT.